This TCR beta chain was captured in a study of T cell responses to AZD1222 COVID-19 vaccine. Sequencing was performed with immunoSEQ multiplex PCR; in TCRdb, only in-frame clones are kept and a portion is missing. The data contain tens of thousands of clones, roughly 90% of them singletons. Recipients boosted at about 4 weeks or about 12 weeks are pooled. Germline CDR1 and CDR2: SGHTA and FQGNSA. Trimming removed 8 bases from V and 3 bases from J; junction bases left unmatched: 8. The CDR3 totals 15 residues. Concerning this clone itself: No antigen is known for it.

Study results and limitations: Reportedly, nearly half of unique spike TCRs recognized epitopes outside B.1.351/B.1.1.7 mutations. There were mostly white British donors and more females than males, and clonal diversity was possibly underestimated. Baseline seropositives among AZD1222 recipients totaled only five to seven.

Specimen: peripheral blood, collected 28 days after the second AZD1222 dose. The sequence derives from an adult who received the AZD1222 COVID-19 vaccine. The chain carries TRBV7-2 and TRBJ2-2, with 8 bases fitting TRBD2. The CDR3 loop reads CASRKREIDTGELFF. CDR3 DNA sequence: TGTGCCAGCCGGAAGCGGGAGATCGACACCGGGGAGCTGTTTTTT.